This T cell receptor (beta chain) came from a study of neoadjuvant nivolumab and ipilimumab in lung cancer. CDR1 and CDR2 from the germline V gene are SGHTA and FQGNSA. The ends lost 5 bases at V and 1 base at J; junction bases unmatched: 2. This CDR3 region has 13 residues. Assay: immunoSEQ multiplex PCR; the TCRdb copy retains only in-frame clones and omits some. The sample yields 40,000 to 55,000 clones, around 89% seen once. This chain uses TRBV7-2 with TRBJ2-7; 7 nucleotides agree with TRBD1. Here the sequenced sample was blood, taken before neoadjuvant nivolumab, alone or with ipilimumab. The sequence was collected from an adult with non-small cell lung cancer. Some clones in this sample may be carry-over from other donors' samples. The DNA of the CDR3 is TGTGCCAGCAGCCGGGACAGTTCCTACGAGCAGTACTTC. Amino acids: CASSRDSSYEQYF.